These T cell receptor beta chains were read from a single sample in a study of human T cells and chemical hapten exposure. Via MiXCR, TCRdb re-called the RACE reads, giving one row per CDR3 protein. The sample has over 100,000 distinct CDR3 sequences, roughly 12% seen once. Sample: whole blood, taken in connection with sensitization to the hapten diphenylcyclopropenone (DPC). Source of these receptors: a woman in her fifties or sixties with alopecia areata. Some clones in this sample may be carry-over from other donors' samples. Each CDR3 is given with its conserved first and last residue. Each record gives: CDR3 DNA, CDR3 protein, V gene, D gene, J gene, clone size. D genes are given only for firm matches. Only part of the rows carry a size: once, few, many, or a class if the clone is expanded.

cdr3_nt: TGTGCCACCAGCATCCTGACAGGGGGGTTGGAGCCCCAGCATTTT
cdr3_aa: CATSILTGGLEPQHF
v_call: TRBV15
d_call: TRBD1
j_call: TRBJ1-5
clone_size: few

cdr3_nt: TGTGCCAGCAGTTACTTCATAGGGGAGGACTATGGCTACACCTTC
cdr3_aa: CASSYFIGEDYGYTF
v_call: TRBV6-5
d_call: -
j_call: TRBJ1-2
clone_size: many

cdr3_nt: TGTGCTACGCGGGGGGACGAGCAGTACTTC
cdr3_aa: CATRGDEQYF
v_call: TRBV2
d_call: TRBD2
j_call: TRBJ2-7
clone_size: few

cdr3_nt: TGTGCCAGCAGTGAAGCGCGTGGATCCTATGGCTACACCTTC
cdr3_aa: CASSEARGSYGYTF
v_call: TRBV6-1
d_call: -
j_call: TRBJ1-2
clone_size: -

cdr3_nt: TGTGCCAGCAGCGGGGGGAGAGGCAGCTATGGCTACACCTTC
cdr3_aa: CASSGGRGSYGYTF
v_call: TRBV9
d_call: -
j_call: TRBJ1-2
clone_size: few

cdr3_nt: TGTGCCAGCAGCTTGGTCGGACAGGGCGGAGAAAAACTGTTTTTT
cdr3_aa: CASSLVGQGGEKLFF
v_call: TRBV5-5
d_call: TRBD1
j_call: TRBJ1-4
clone_size: many

cdr3_nt: TGTGCCAGCAGAATCGACAGGGGTAACGTGAACACTGAAGCTTTCTTT
cdr3_aa: CASRIDRGNVNTEAFF
v_call: TRBV27
d_call: TRBD1
j_call: TRBJ1-1
clone_size: -

cdr3_nt: TGTGCCAGCAGTTTAAGGTCCTCCTACGAGCAGTACTTC
cdr3_aa: CASSLRSSYEQYF
v_call: TRBV12-3/TRBV12-4
d_call: -
j_call: TRBJ2-7
clone_size: many

cdr3_nt: TGTGCCAGCAGCTTAGCTTCCGGTCTGGGCACTGAAGCTTTCTTT
cdr3_aa: CASSLASGLGTEAFF
v_call: TRBV7-2
d_call: -
j_call: TRBJ1-1
clone_size: -

cdr3_nt: TGTGCCAGCAGTTTCCCTAGCGGGAGGGCCTTAGATACGCAGTATTTT
cdr3_aa: CASSFPSGRALDTQYF
v_call: TRBV5-5
d_call: TRBD2
j_call: TRBJ2-3
clone_size: many

cdr3_nt: TGCAGCGTTGGGACAGAGTCAGATACGCAGTATTTT
cdr3_aa: CSVGTESDTQYF
v_call: TRBV29-1
d_call: -
j_call: TRBJ2-3
clone_size: few

cdr3_nt: TGCGCCAGCAGCGTAGCTAGCGGAGCGAACAATGAGCAGTTCTTC
cdr3_aa: CASSVASGANNEQFF
v_call: TRBV5-1
d_call: TRBD2
j_call: TRBJ2-1
clone_size: few

cdr3_nt: TGTGCCAGCAGTCCGGACAGATATGGCTACACCTTC
cdr3_aa: CASSPDRYGYTF
v_call: TRBV6-6
d_call: -
j_call: TRBJ1-2
clone_size: -

cdr3_nt: TGTGCCAGCAGCTTAGATGGTGGTTCGACGGATACGCAGTATTTT
cdr3_aa: CASSLDGGSTDTQYF
v_call: TRBV5-1
d_call: -
j_call: TRBJ2-3
clone_size: many

cdr3_nt: TGTGCCAGCAGTTTAGGTCCAGGGACCGAGCAGTACTTC
cdr3_aa: CASSLGPGTEQYF
v_call: TRBV12-3/TRBV12-4
d_call: -
j_call: TRBJ2-7
clone_size: -

cdr3_nt: TGTGCCATCAGTCTTCCTATCAGGGGTCCTATGTCCTACGAGCAGTACTTC
cdr3_aa: CAISLPIRGPMSYEQYF
v_call: TRBV10-3
d_call: -
j_call: TRBJ2-7
clone_size: many

cdr3_nt: TGTGCCAGCAGCTTAGTGAGGGGGACAGGGATCGTAGAGGCTTTCTTT
cdr3_aa: CASSLVRGTGIVEAFF
v_call: TRBV11-2
d_call: TRBD1
j_call: TRBJ1-1
clone_size: few

cdr3_nt: TGTGCCAGCAGTTACTCGACTAGCGGGGGTTACAATGAGCAGTTCTTC
cdr3_aa: CASSYSTSGGYNEQFF
v_call: TRBV6-2/TRBV6-3
d_call: TRBD2
j_call: TRBJ2-1
clone_size: -

cdr3_nt: TGCAGTGCTACGGGGCGTCAAGAGACCCAGTACTTC
cdr3_aa: CSATGRQETQYF
v_call: TRBV20-1
d_call: -
j_call: TRBJ2-5
clone_size: many

cdr3_nt: TGCAGCGTCCCAGGCTTCAAGGATGGCTACACCTTC
cdr3_aa: CSVPGFKDGYTF
v_call: TRBV29-1
d_call: -
j_call: TRBJ1-2
clone_size: -

cdr3_nt: TGTGCCATCAGTGGGGGGGGGAAAGCAGATACGCAGTATTTT
cdr3_aa: CAISGGGKADTQYF
v_call: TRBV10-3
d_call: TRBD2
j_call: TRBJ2-3
clone_size: many

cdr3_nt: TGTGCCAGCAGTTTCGGAGGGACCGAGCAGTACTTC
cdr3_aa: CASSFGGTEQYF
v_call: TRBV12-3/TRBV12-4
d_call: -
j_call: TRBJ2-7
clone_size: few

cdr3_nt: TGCGCCAGCAGCCTAGGGACAGGGTTAGCCTACGAGCAGTACTTC
cdr3_aa: CASSLGTGLAYEQYF
v_call: TRBV5-1
d_call: TRBD1
j_call: TRBJ2-7
clone_size: many

cdr3_nt: TGTGCCAGCAGCCGGGACAGTTTTCATGTGGACGACGAGCAGTACTTC
cdr3_aa: CASSRDSFHVDDEQYF
v_call: TRBV6-5
d_call: TRBD1
j_call: TRBJ2-7
clone_size: -

cdr3_nt: TGCGCCAGCTATGGGTCATTCACAGATACGCAGTATTTT
cdr3_aa: CASYGSFTDTQYF
v_call: TRBV5-1
d_call: -
j_call: TRBJ2-3
clone_size: -

cdr3_nt: TGTGCCAGCAGCGTAGTGGGTAAGCAGTACTTC
cdr3_aa: CASSVVGKQYF
v_call: TRBV9
d_call: -
j_call: TRBJ2-7
clone_size: many

cdr3_nt: TGTGCCACCAGCAGAGATCCCCCCCGACTAGCTGAACAAGAGACCCAGTACTTC
cdr3_aa: CATSRDPPRLAEQETQYF
v_call: TRBV15
d_call: TRBD2
j_call: TRBJ2-5
clone_size: many

cdr3_nt: TGTGCCAGCAGCCTGACTAGCGGGAGAGGCCCCGAGCAGTACTTC
cdr3_aa: CASSLTSGRGPEQYF
v_call: TRBV3-1
d_call: TRBD2
j_call: TRBJ2-7
clone_size: -

cdr3_nt: TGCGCCAGCAGTGAGTCGAAGTATTCACCCCTCCACTTT
cdr3_aa: CASSESKYSPLHF
v_call: TRBV10-1
d_call: -
j_call: TRBJ1-6
clone_size: many

cdr3_nt: TGTGCCAGCGTACGGGACAGGGGTCGGAATGAGCAGTTCTTC
cdr3_aa: CASVRDRGRNEQFF
v_call: TRBV6-1
d_call: TRBD1
j_call: TRBJ2-1
clone_size: many

cdr3_nt: TGCAGGTTGAAAGGGGGCATCCATTTAGACGAGCAGTACTTC
cdr3_aa: CRLKGGIHLDEQYF
v_call: TRBV20-1
d_call: TRBD1
j_call: TRBJ2-7
clone_size: -

cdr3_nt: TGTGCCAGCAATCCGACGGGGTCTGGAAACACCATATATTTT
cdr3_aa: CASNPTGSGNTIYF
v_call: TRBV4-2
d_call: -
j_call: TRBJ1-3
clone_size: -

cdr3_nt: TGTGCCAGCAGTTTAGGCGTCGTGAACACCGGGGAGCTGTTTTTT
cdr3_aa: CASSLGVVNTGELFF
v_call: TRBV12-3/TRBV12-4
d_call: -
j_call: TRBJ2-2
clone_size: many

cdr3_nt: TGCGCCAGCAGCTTCAGTGGCCCTAGCACAGATACGCAGTATTTT
cdr3_aa: CASSFSGPSTDTQYF
v_call: TRBV5-1
d_call: -
j_call: TRBJ2-3
clone_size: few